This passage covers 25 T cell receptor beta chains from one sample sequenced in a study of blood T cell repertoires in COVID-19. The table came from immunoSEQ multiplex PCR; TCRdb's copy has only in-frame clones and leaves some out. This table has about 130,000 clones, 65% to 90% appearing once. The sequenced sample consisted of PBMCs or T cells enriched from blood (not recorded which). The receptors were sampled from a woman aged 50 to 60 who had recovered from COVID-19.

This chain links TRBV12-3 or TRBV12-4 with TRBJ2-1; D is perhaps TRBD1 (6 bases). The CDR3 runs to 12 residues. V gave up 2 bases and J gave up 12 bases, with 11 bases separating them. The CDR3 here is CASSLIRRGQFF. The CDR3 region has the DNA TGTGCCAGCAGTTTAATCCGCAGGGGGCAGTTCTTC.

This clone has only one observation. The genes are TRBV13 and TRBJ2-1; no clear D. Germline CDR1 and CDR2: PRHDT and FYEKMQ (reference sequence). V lost 5 bases and J lost 1, with 9 bases in between. The CDR3 totals 14 residues. The DNA for the CDR3 is TGTGCCAGCAGCCCCGAGGTATCCTACAATGAGCAGTTCTTC. Amino acids: CASSPEVSYNEQFF.

This clone was observed once. This chain links TRBV5-1 with TRBJ2-5; 10 bases map to TRBD2. Germline assignment: CDR1 SGHRS and CDR2 YFSETQ. Losses at the gene ends were 2 bases for V and 2 bases for J; bases not matched to a gene: 9. CDR3 size: 17 residues. The CDR3 nucleotides read TGCGCCAGCAGCTTTAAACTAACTAGCGGGACACAAGAGACCCAGTACTTC. Translation: CASSFKLTSGTQETQYF.

The gene calls are TRBV6-5 and TRBJ1-5, with 8 bases aligning to TRBD1. V trimming: 8 bases; J trimming: 7 bases; junction bases outside the gene matches: 7. Germline V CDR1 and CDR2: MNHEY, SVGAGI. CDR3 size: 13 residues. The CDR3 loop is CASGTGRGQPQHF. The CDR3 DNA is TGTGCCAGCGGGACAGGAAGGGGCCAGCCCCAGCATTTT.

The chain uses TRBV2 and TRBJ1-4, with unresolved D. Germline V gene data show CDR1 as SNHLY and CDR2 as FYNNEI. V was trimmed by 7 bases and J by 8 bases, leaving 20 bases between them. This CDR3 spans 15 amino acids. In DNA, the CDR3 is TGTGCCAGCACGCCAGATTCAGGATCGCGCGAAAAACTGTTTTTT. Its protein product is CASTPDSGSREKLFF. Full variable domain (outside the CDR3, taken from reference TRBV2 and TRBJ1-4): EPEVTQTPSHQVTQMGQEVILRCVPISNHLYFYWYRQILGQKVEFLVSFYNNEISEKSEIFDDQFSVERPDGSNFTLKIRSTKLEDSAMYFCASTPDSGSREKLFFGSGTQLSVL.

V usage is TRBV7-2 and J usage is TRBJ1-2; tentatively, D is TRBD1 (5 bases). The CDR3 has 13 residues. The V gene's germline CDR1 is SGHTA and CDR2 FQGNSA. V was pared by 1 base and J by 5 bases, with 8 bases between. CDR3: CASSLDRIYGYTF. The CDR3 bases are TGTGCCAGCAGCTTAGACAGGATTTATGGCTACACCTTC.

This clone was seen a few times. The chain couples TRBV19 to TRBJ1-5; TRBD1 matches 10 bases. The ends lost 7 bases at V and 6 bases at J; junction bases unmatched: 6. The CDR3 is made up of 14 amino acids. The germline V gene encodes CDR1 LNHDA and CDR2 SQIVND (reference sequence). CDR3 DNA: TGTGCCAGTACCGTCGACAGGGGGCGTCAGCCCCAGCATTTT. This translates into CASTVDRGRQPQHF.

This rearrangement joins TRBV11-1 to TRBJ2-2; 8 positions agree with TRBD1. Germline V gene sequence: CDR1 SGHAT, CDR2 FQDESV (reference sequence). The V gene end was trimmed by 5 bases and the J gene end by 4 bases; junction bases not matched to a gene: 6. This CDR3 is 15 amino acids long. The CDR3: CASSPGTGPTGELFF. The CDR3 coding sequence is TGTGCCAGCAGCCCAGGGACAGGACCCACCGGGGAGCTGTTTTTT. The variable domain in full, completed from reference TRBV11-1 and TRBJ2-2, reads EAEVAQSPRYKITEKSQAVAFWCDPISGHATLYWYRQILGQGPELLVQFQDESVVDDSQLPKDRFSAERLKGVDSTLKIQPAELGDSAMYLCASSPGTGPTGELFFGEGSRLTVL.

The chain uses TRBV7-2 and TRBJ2-7, with 8 bases lining up with TRBD2. CDR3 length: 17 residues. V lost 0 bases and J lost 2; bases outside the gene matches: 9. The germline V gene encodes CDR1 SGHTA and CDR2 FQGNSA. CDR3: CASSLAGGGGPPYEQYF. The CDR3, as DNA: TGTGCCAGCAGCTTAGCTGGAGGCGGGGGGCCCCCCTACGAGCAGTACTTC.

This chain links TRBV18 with TRBJ1-4; no firm D call. Trimming took off 2 bases at V and 13 bases at J, with 8 bases between the two ends. CDR3 length: 11 amino acids. The germline V gene encodes CDR1 KGHSH and CDR2 LQKENI. CDR3 in amino acids: CASSPSRGLFF. For the CDR3, the DNA is TGTGCCAGCTCACCATCTAGAGGACTGTTTTTT.

The chain combines TRBV5-1 with TRBJ2-5; 12 bases align to TRBD2. The CDR3 runs to 19 residues. The germline CDR1 and CDR2 sequences are SGHRS and YFSETQ. Unmatched junction bases numbered 15, after V lost 4 bases and J lost 2 bases. This CDR3 reads CASSLASPSGGAGQETQYF. Here the CDR3 DNA reads TGCGCCAGCAGCCTAGCCTCGCCTAGCGGGGGGGCCGGGCAAGAGACCCAGTACTTC.

In its sample, this clone is medium-sized. The V gene is TRBV5-5, the J gene TRBJ2-7, with 8 bases identical to TRBD1. CDR1 is SGHKS, CDR2 YYEKEE, per germline (reference sequence). This CDR3 spans 14 amino acids. V gave up 2 bases and J gave up 1 base; unmatched junction bases: 2. The chain's CDR3 is CASSFGQGSYEQYF. CDR3 DNA sequence: TGTGCCAGCAGCTTTGGACAGGGTTCCTACGAGCAGTACTTC. The complete variable domain, with remaining parts taken from reference TRBV5-5 and TRBJ2-7, reads DAGVTQSPTHLIKTRGQQVTLRCSPISGHKSVSWYQQVLGQGPQFIFQYYEKEERGRGNFPDRFSARQFPNYSSELNVNALLLGDSALYLCASSFGQGSYEQYFGPGTRLTVT.

The genes are TRBV27 and TRBJ1-1; weak D call: TRBD1 (6 bases). Germline CDR1 MNHEY, CDR2 SMNVEV (reference sequence). CDR3 size: 16 residues. V lost 4 bases and J 10 bases, leaving 25 bases between the germline ends. The CDR3 protein is CASSSGYIQGSVGAFF. CDR3 DNA sequence: TGTGCCAGCAGTTCGGGCTACATACAGGGTTCCGTGGGAGCTTTCTTT.

The gene calls are TRBV18 and TRBJ1-5; no firm D call. Trimming left V 3 bases short and J 5 bases short, with 8 bases between. The CDR3 loop spans 13 amino acids. Per the germline V gene, CDR1 is KGHSH and CDR2 is LQKENI. The CDR3 sequence: CASSPGRDQPQHF. The DNA of the CDR3 is TGTGCCAGCTCACCGGGGAGGGATCAGCCCCAGCATTTT.

The rearrangement joins TRBV28 to TRBJ1-1; D is undetermined. The CDR3 is 15 residues long. In germline, CDR1 is MDHEN, CDR2 SYDVKM. V was shortened by 2 bases and J by 6 bases, with 16 bases between the two germline ends. The DNA for the CDR3 is TGTGCCAGCAGTTTAAGGACTGCGGCGGGCGCTGAAGCTTTCTTT. This encodes CASSLRTAAGAEAFF.

The gene calls are TRBV9 and TRBJ2-2, with unresolved D. This CDR3 spans 16 amino acids. The germline V gene encodes CDR1 SGDLS and CDR2 YYNGEE. Between the trimmed V and J ends, which lost 2 bases and 0 bases, there was a span of 11 bases. The CDR3 reads CASSVGRHANTGELFF. In DNA, the CDR3 is TGTGCCAGCAGCGTGGGCCGTCACGCGAACACCGGGGAGCTGTTTTTT.

The chain employs TRBV19 and TRBJ1-4; D may be TRBD1 (6 bases). Deletions cut 3 bases from V and 6 bases from J, with 11 bases between. Germline loops: CDR1 LNHDA, CDR2 SQIVND (reference sequence). The CDR3 has 14 residues. CDR3 in amino acids: CASSILGQHEKLFF. The CDR3 DNA sequence: TGTGCCAGTAGTATTTTAGGACAGCATGAAAAACTGTTTTTT.

V and J are TRBV5-8 and TRBJ2-7; 9 nucleotides line up with TRBD1. Germline V gene lookup returns CDR1 SGHTS and CDR2 YDEGEE. The CDR3 totals 13 residues. The junction had 1 base not matched to a gene; V was cut back by 0 bases and J by 6 bases. CDR3 DNA: TGTGCCAGCAGCTTGGGACAGGGGGTCGAGCAGTACTTC. Translated: CASSLGQGVEQYF. Based on the CDR3 plus reference TRBV5-8 and TRBJ2-7, the full variable domain is EAGVTQSPTHLIKTRGQQATLRCSPISGHTSVYWYQQALGLGLQFLLWYDEGEERNRGNFPPRFSGRQFPNYSSELNVNALELEDSALYLCASSLGQGVEQYFGPGTRLTVT.

The rearrangement joins TRBV30 to TRBJ1-3; D is unresolved. The CDR3 extends over 11 amino acids. CDR1 is GTSNPN and CDR2 is SVGIG in the germline V gene (reference sequence). V was clipped by 0 bases and J by 7 bases, with 4 bases between them. This CDR3 is CAWSVRNTIYF. The CDR3 region has the DNA TGTGCCTGGAGTGTGAGGAACACCATATATTTT.

The rearrangement links TRBV7-9 to TRBJ1-1, with D perhaps TRBD1 (6 bases). Germline V gene lookup returns CDR1 SEHNR and CDR2 FQNEAQ (reference sequence). The CDR3 totals 14 residues. V was clipped by 5 bases and J by 0 bases, with 10 bases between them. The CDR3 is CASSIWTVNTEAFF. As DNA, the CDR3 is TGTGCCAGCAGCATCTGGACAGTGAACACTGAAGCTTTCTTT.

This clone was recorded a few times. CDR3 bases: TGTGCCAGCTCCAATCGGGGGGCCGAGCCCTACGAGCAGTACTTC. Its protein product is CASSNRGAEPYEQYF. The chain carries TRBV7-2 and TRBJ2-7, with a weak D call TRBD2 (7 bases). The CDR3 is made up of 15 amino acids. Germline V gene data show CDR1 as SGHTA and CDR2 as FQGNSA. V was pared by 8 bases and J by 2 bases, with 19 bases between.

This chain joins TRBV4-1 and TRBJ2-1, with D maybe TRBD1 (6 bases). The CDR3 runs to 16 residues. Trimming took 0 bases from V and 3 from J, leaving 12 bases between them. Per germline, CDR1 MGHRA and CDR2 YSYEKL. The CDR3 nucleotides read TGCGCCAGCAGCCAAGATAGTACAGGGAACTACAATGAGCAGTTCTTC. Its translation is CASSQDSTGNYNEQFF.

The chain employs TRBV7-8 and TRBJ1-6; D is unresolved. The length of the CDR3 is 15 residues. V was shortened by 1 base and J by 5 bases, with 9 bases between the two germline ends. Germline V CDR1 and CDR2: SGHVS, FQNEAQ. The CDR3: CASSLGWSDNSPLHF. The CDR3 region has the DNA TGTGCCAGCAGCTTAGGATGGTCAGATAATTCACCCCTCCACTTT.

V is TRBV11-2 and J is TRBJ2-7; TRBD2 aligns across 8 bases. The V gene's germline CDR1 is SGHAT and CDR2 FQNNGV. Trimming cost V 5 bases and J 4 bases; bases outside gene matches: 10. This CDR3 has 15 residues. The CDR3 loop is CASSELARGAYEQYF. The CDR3 DNA is TGTGCCAGCAGCGAGCTAGCGCGGGGGGCTTACGAGCAGTACTTC.

CDR3 region: CASSQDRAGAEDTQYF. CDR3 coding DNA: TGTGCCAGCAGCCAAGATCGAGCGGGGGCCGAGGATACGCAGTATTTT. The rearrangement uses TRBV4-2 and TRBJ2-3; TRBD2 matches 8 bases. V trimming: 0 bases; J trimming: 6 bases; junction bases outside the gene matches: 8. Germline lookup yields CDR1 LGHNA and CDR2 YNFKEQ. The CDR3 consists of 16 residues.